The rows below give T cell receptor beta chains drawn from one sample of a study of T-cell memory formation after mild COVID-19. A single record per CDR3 protein comes from TCRdb applying MiXCR to the 5' RACE reads. Here the sample spans about 560,000 distinct CDR3 sequences, about 20% being singletons. The sample was PBMCs or a T cell subset sorted from them (not recorded which). The receptor source for this set is an adult woman who had mild COVID-19 (a few samples of this study predate the infection). Cell type and time point are not known. CDR3s include the opening cysteine and the closing phenylalanine or tryptophan. Each record gives: CDR3 DNA, CDR3 protein, J gene, D gene, clone size, V gene. D genes are given only for firm matches. Clone size is shown for a subset of rows, as once, few, many or a class of expanded clone.

DNA: TGTGCCAGCAGTGACTCGGGTCTAGCTTCCTACAATGAGCAGTTCTTC; CDR3: CASSDSGLASYNEQFF; J: TRBJ2-1; D: NA; size: many; V: TRBV6-4
DNA: TGTGCCAGCAGTTACCTCGTGGAGCCCTTCACAGATACGCAGTATTTT; CDR3: CASSYLVEPFTDTQYF; J: TRBJ2-3; D: NA; size: NA; V: TRBV6-6
DNA: TGTGCCAGCAGCCGATTACGGAACACCGGGGAGCTGTTTTTT; CDR3: CASSRLRNTGELFF; J: TRBJ2-2; D: NA; size: NA; V: TRBV7-2
DNA: TGTGCCAGCAGGGGGTTTGCCTACGAGCAGTACTTC; CDR3: CASRGFAYEQYF; J: TRBJ2-7; D: NA; size: few; V: TRBV27
DNA: TGCGCCAGCAGCCTCTTCGCCTCTGACACTGAAGCTTTCTTT; CDR3: CASSLFASDTEAFF; J: TRBJ1-1; D: NA; size: NA; V: TRBV4-1
DNA: TGTGCCAGCAGCAAAGGAGTCGACGGGCCAGGGAGAGCTTTCTTT; CDR3: CASSKGVDGPGRAFF; J: TRBJ1-1; D: NA; size: NA; V: TRBV21-1
DNA: TGTGCCAGCAGCTCCACAGGGAGGCTTGAGACCCAGTACTTC; CDR3: CASSSTGRLETQYF; J: TRBJ2-5; D: NA; size: few; V: TRBV7-6
DNA: TGCGCCAGCAGCCAAGGACTAGCGGGAGTCTTTTGGGATGAGCAGTTCTTC; CDR3: CASSQGLAGVFWDEQFF; J: TRBJ2-1; D: TRBD2; size: few; V: TRBV4-3
DNA: TGTGCCACCAGTGAGCGCGGGAACAGCTACGAGCAGTACTTC; CDR3: CATSERGNSYEQYF; J: TRBJ2-7; D: NA; size: few; V: TRBV24-1
DNA: TGTGCCACCAGTGATGGGGACACTTACTCTAACTATGGCTACACCTTC; CDR3: CATSDGDTYSNYGYTF; J: TRBJ1-2; D: NA; size: NA; V: TRBV24-1
DNA: TGTGCCAGCAGCCCCGGGGGCAGAATCTACGAGCAGTACTTC; CDR3: CASSPGGRIYEQYF; J: TRBJ2-7; D: NA; size: NA; V: TRBV7-9
DNA: TGCAGTGCTAGAAGCAGGGGACTAGGGGTCACCGATGAGCAGTTCTTC; CDR3: CSARSRGLGVTDEQFF; J: TRBJ2-1; D: TRBD2; size: NA; V: TRBV20-1
DNA: TGTGCCACCAGCATGGGGGGCGCAGATACGCAGTATTTT; CDR3: CATSMGGADTQYF; J: TRBJ2-3; D: NA; size: few; V: TRBV15
DNA: TGCGCCAGCAGCTTGGCCGGGACAGGGGGCTCAGAGACCCAGTACTTC; CDR3: CASSLAGTGGSETQYF; J: TRBJ2-5; D: TRBD1; size: NA; V: TRBV5-1
DNA: TGTGCCAGCAGCCAAGATTGGAGGGTTACAGGGGCCAACGTCCTGACTTTC; CDR3: CASSQDWRVTGANVLTF; J: TRBJ2-6; D: NA; size: NA; V: TRBV14
DNA: TGCAGCGTTGGGCGGGGGCGAGGTACTGAAGCTTTCTTT; CDR3: CSVGRGRGTEAFF; J: TRBJ1-1; D: NA; size: few; V: TRBV29-1
DNA: TGCAGTGCAGCGACAGATGGCTACACCTTC; CDR3: CSAATDGYTF; J: TRBJ1-2; D: NA; size: few; V: TRBV20-1
DNA: TGTGCCAGCAGCTTAGGCAACCAGGAGCAGTTCTTC; CDR3: CASSLGNQEQFF; J: TRBJ2-1; D: NA; size: NA; V: TRBV7-9
DNA: TGTGCCAGCACCCGGCCGGGACAGATCTACAATGAGCAGTTCTTC; CDR3: CASTRPGQIYNEQFF; J: TRBJ2-1; D: TRBD1; size: many; V: TRBV12-3/TRBV12-4
DNA: TGTGCCGCTGGAGGACAGGGGAGCGAGCAGTACTTC; CDR3: CAAGGQGSEQYF; J: TRBJ2-7; D: TRBD1; size: NA; V: TRBV19
DNA: TGTGCCAGCGGCCCTCATTCCGGACTAGCGGGATCCGAGCAGTACTTC; CDR3: CASGPHSGLAGSEQYF; J: TRBJ2-7; D: TRBD2; size: few; V: TRBV6-2/TRBV6-3
DNA: TGTGCCACCAGCGAGGCCGCGATTAGCTCCTACAATGAGCAGTTCTTC; CDR3: CATSEAAISSYNEQFF; J: TRBJ2-1; D: NA; size: NA; V: TRBV15
DNA: TGTGCCAGCAGCTTAGGGCTGGGCAGGAACTACTCTGGGGCCAACGTCCTGACTTTC; CDR3: CASSLGLGRNYSGANVLTF; J: TRBJ2-6; D: NA; size: NA; V: TRBV7-9
DNA: TGTGCCAGCAGTGAAATTTGGACTAGCGGGGTTAATGGAGATACGCAGTATTTT; CDR3: CASSEIWTSGVNGDTQYF; J: TRBJ2-3; D: TRBD2; size: few; V: TRBV6-1
DNA: TGTGCCAGCAGAAACCTGGACGTGGCCGGGGAGCTGTTTTTT; CDR3: CASRNLDVAGELFF; J: TRBJ2-2; D: NA; size: NA; V: TRBV7-9
DNA: TGTGCCAGCAGTGCCGGTTCGCGCAATAATGAAAAACTGTTTTTT; CDR3: CASSAGSRNNEKLFF; J: TRBJ1-4; D: NA; size: NA; V: TRBV9
DNA: TGTGCCAGCAGTCCTACAGGGGAGGCTGAAGCTTTCTTT; CDR3: CASSPTGEAEAFF; J: TRBJ1-1; D: NA; size: NA; V: TRBV21-1
DNA: TGTGCCAGCAGCTTAGGGCGGACAGGGGTAAAGGTGCAGTTCTTC; CDR3: CASSLGRTGVKVQFF; J: TRBJ2-1; D: TRBD1; size: NA; V: TRBV11-2
DNA: TGTGCCAGCAGCCTGACTGAAGCTAACTATGGCTACACCTTC; CDR3: CASSLTEANYGYTF; J: TRBJ1-2; D: NA; size: NA; V: TRBV7-2
DNA: TGTGCCAGCAGCAAGAGGTTAGGACTACCCTACGAGCAGTACTTC; CDR3: CASSKRLGLPYEQYF; J: TRBJ2-7; D: NA; size: NA; V: TRBV21-1
DNA: TGCGCCAGCAGCTTCGGACAGTCCCCTGCTAACTATGGCTACACCTTC; CDR3: CASSFGQSPANYGYTF; J: TRBJ1-2; D: NA; size: NA; V: TRBV5-1
DNA: TGTGCCAGCGCGAGGGCCGATAGCAATCAGCCCCAGCATTTT; CDR3: CASARADSNQPQHF; J: TRBJ1-5; D: NA; size: few; V: TRBV12-3/TRBV12-4
DNA: TGTGCCAGCAGTTTTCGGGAAAGCACAGATACGCAGTATTTT; CDR3: CASSFRESTDTQYF; J: TRBJ2-3; D: NA; size: few; V: TRBV12-3/TRBV12-4
DNA: TGTGCCAGTAGTATAGGCAGGCTTGAGCAGTTCTTC; CDR3: CASSIGRLEQFF; J: TRBJ2-1; D: NA; size: NA; V: TRBV19
DNA: TGTGCCAGCAGCTTGGGAGCAGAGCAAGAGACCCAGTACTTC; CDR3: CASSLGAEQETQYF; J: TRBJ2-5; D: NA; size: few; V: TRBV11-3
DNA: TGTGCCACCGGGCCGGGACAGAACACAGATACGCAGTATTTT; CDR3: CATGPGQNTDTQYF; J: TRBJ2-3; D: TRBD1; size: NA; V: TRBV24-1
DNA: TGTGCCAGCAGCTTAGAGTTTTTGGGAGGGCACGAGCAGTACTTC; CDR3: CASSLEFLGGHEQYF; J: TRBJ2-7; D: TRBD2; size: NA; V: TRBV7-6
DNA: TGCGCCAGCAGCCGTCAGGTAGCGGGGAACTACGAGCAGTACTTC; CDR3: CASSRQVAGNYEQYF; J: TRBJ2-7; D: TRBD2; size: few; V: TRBV4-1
DNA: TGTGCCAGCAGATGGGGACAGGGGGCGAATGAGCAGTTCTTC; CDR3: CASRWGQGANEQFF; J: TRBJ2-1; D: TRBD1; size: NA; V: TRBV2
DNA: TGTGCCAGCAGCGTAGAACCGACTATATATTCGGGCGAGCAGTACTTC; CDR3: CASSVEPTIYSGEQYF; J: TRBJ2-7; D: NA; size: NA; V: TRBV9
DNA: TGTGCCAGCAGCTACTTTTCCCCCCGGCAGTACTTC; CDR3: CASSYFSPRQYF; J: TRBJ2-5; D: NA; size: few; V: TRBV7-6
DNA: TGTGCCACCAGCAGCGCTACAGGCAGCTCCTACGAGCAGTACTTC; CDR3: CATSSATGSSYEQYF; J: TRBJ2-7; D: NA; size: few; V: TRBV15